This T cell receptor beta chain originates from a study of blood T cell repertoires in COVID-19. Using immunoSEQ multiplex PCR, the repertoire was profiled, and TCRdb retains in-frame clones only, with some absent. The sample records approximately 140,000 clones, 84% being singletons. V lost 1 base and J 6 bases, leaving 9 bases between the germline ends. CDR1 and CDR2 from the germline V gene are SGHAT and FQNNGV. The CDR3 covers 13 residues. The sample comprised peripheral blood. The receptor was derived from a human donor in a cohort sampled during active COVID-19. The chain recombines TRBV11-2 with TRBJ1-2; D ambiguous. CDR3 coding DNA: TGTGCCAGCAGCTTAGTGGCGGGGAATGGCTACACCTTC. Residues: CASSLVAGNGYTF. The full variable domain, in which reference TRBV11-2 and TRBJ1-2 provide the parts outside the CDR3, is EAGVAQSPRYKIIEKRQSVAFWCNPISGHATLYWYQQILGQGPKLLIQFQNNGVVDDSQLPKDRFSAERLKGVDSTLKIQPAKLEDSAVYLCASSLVAGNGYTFGSGTRLTVV.